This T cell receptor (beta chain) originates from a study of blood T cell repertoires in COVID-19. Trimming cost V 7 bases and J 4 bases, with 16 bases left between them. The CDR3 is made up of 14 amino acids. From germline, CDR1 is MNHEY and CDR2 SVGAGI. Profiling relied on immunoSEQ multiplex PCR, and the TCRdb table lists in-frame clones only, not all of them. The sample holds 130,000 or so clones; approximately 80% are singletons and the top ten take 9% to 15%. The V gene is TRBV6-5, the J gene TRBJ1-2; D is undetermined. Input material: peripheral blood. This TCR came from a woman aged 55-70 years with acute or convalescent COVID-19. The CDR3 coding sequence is TGTGCCAGCAAAGAAACCGGACTTCCCTATGGCTACACCTTC. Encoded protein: CASKETGLPYGYTF.